The clone carrying this T cell receptor (beta chain) was picked up many times. CDR3 length equals 15 residues. Germline lookup yields CDR1 SGHTA and CDR2 FQGNSA. Trimming took off 2 bases at V and 1 base at J, with 11 bases between the two ends. RNA transcripts were the template for amplifying TCR beta CDR3 regions. During a first-round RT-PCR of the TCR CDR3, the HTBI primer set was used. TCRdb processed the multiplex PCR reads anew with MiXCR; each CDR3 protein has one entry. The sample lists approximately 330,000 distinct CDR3 sequences, around 13% occurring once. The data derive from a study of T cells in Graves' hyperthyroidism and ophthalmopathy. Source material for PBMCs was around 10 ml fresh peripheral blood.

This receptor was taken from a woman aged 40 to 55 with Graves' ophthalmopathy. The sample taken for sequencing was blood. This rearrangement joins TRBV7-2 to TRBJ1-1, with D unclear. The DNA of the CDR3 is TGTGCCAGCAGCTTACTGGGGTTGGCGAACACTGAAGCTTTCTTT. It translates to CASSLLGLANTEAFF.